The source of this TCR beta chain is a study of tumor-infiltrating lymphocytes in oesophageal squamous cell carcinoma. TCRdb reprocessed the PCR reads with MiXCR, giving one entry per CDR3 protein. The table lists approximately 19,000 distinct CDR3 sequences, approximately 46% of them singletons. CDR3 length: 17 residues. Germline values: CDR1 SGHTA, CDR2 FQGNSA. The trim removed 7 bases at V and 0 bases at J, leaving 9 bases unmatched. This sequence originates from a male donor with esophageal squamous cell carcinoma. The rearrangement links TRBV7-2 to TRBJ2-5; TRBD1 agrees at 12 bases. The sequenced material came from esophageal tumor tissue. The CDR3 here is CASKAGTGGRDQETQYF. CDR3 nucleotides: TGTGCCAGCAAGGCGGGGACAGGGGGCCGTGACCAAGAGACCCAGTACTTC.